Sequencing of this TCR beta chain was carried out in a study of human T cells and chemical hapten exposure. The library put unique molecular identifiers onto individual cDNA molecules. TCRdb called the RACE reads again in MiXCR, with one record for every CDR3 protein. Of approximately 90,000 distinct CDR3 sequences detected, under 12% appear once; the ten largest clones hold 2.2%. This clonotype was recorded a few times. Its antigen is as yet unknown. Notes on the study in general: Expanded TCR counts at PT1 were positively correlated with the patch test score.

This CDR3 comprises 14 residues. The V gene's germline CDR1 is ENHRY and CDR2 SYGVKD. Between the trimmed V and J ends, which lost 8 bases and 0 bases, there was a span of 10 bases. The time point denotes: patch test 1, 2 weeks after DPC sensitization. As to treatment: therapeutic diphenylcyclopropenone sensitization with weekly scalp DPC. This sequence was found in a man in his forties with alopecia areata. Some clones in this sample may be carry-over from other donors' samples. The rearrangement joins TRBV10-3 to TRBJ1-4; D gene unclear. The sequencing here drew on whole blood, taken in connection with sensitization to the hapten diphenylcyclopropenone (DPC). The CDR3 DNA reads TGTGCCATCGCGGCGGGAGCAACTAATGAAAAACTGTTTTTT. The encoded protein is CAIAAGATNEKLFF.